The T cell receptor (beta chain) under discussion was sequenced for a study of Graves' ophthalmopathy and Graves' hyperthyroidism. Amplification from RNA transcripts yielded the TCR beta CDR3 regions. HTBI primers primed a first-round RT-PCR, and a second-round multiplex PCR followed. MiXCR, applied by TCRdb to the multiplex PCR reads, yields one record per CDR3 protein. The profile covers 600,000 to 950,000 distinct CDR3 sequences, with roughly 40% appearing a single time and approximately 43% taken by the ten largest. Germline V gives CDR1 SGHTA, CDR2 FQGNSA. This CDR3 has 16 residues. Germline trimming cut 5 bases from V and 4 bases from J; bases unmatched to any gene: 9. This clonotype was recorded at least ten times.

The origin of this receptor is an adult man with Graves' ophthalmopathy. The chain carries TRBV7-2 and TRBJ2-7; 12 bases align to TRBD2. Sequencing was done on a sample of peripheral blood. DNA of the CDR3: TGTGCCAGCAGCAACGCCCCTAGCGGGAGGGATTACGAGCAGTACTTC. Residues: CASSNAPSGRDYEQYF.